Listed below are T cell receptor beta chains from one sample, sequenced in a study of identical twins. MiXCR, run by TCRdb on the 5' RACE reads, gives a single entry per CDR3 protein. The repertoire includes around 480,000 distinct CDR3 sequences, around 15% of them detected once, and around 0.98% sits in the top ten. This sample also appeared in a second study, on yellow fever vaccine responses in identical twins.

The sample consisted of CD4+ T cells sorted from blood. The receptors were sampled from a woman between 18 and 29 years old in good health. The CDR3 runs from the conserved cysteine through the conserved F or W. D genes are given only for firm matches. The size entry is marked missing in some rows and otherwise reads once, few, many or a size class.

TRBV12-3/TRBV12-4	TRBJ2-5	TRBD2	few	15	TGTGCCAGCAGCATAGATGGGACTAGCGGGGTCCCACACTACTTC	CASSIDGTSGVPHYF
TRBV6-1	TRBJ2-3	-	few	14	TGTGCCAGCACCCTCGCGTTCCCCACAGATACGCAGTATTTT	CASTLAFPTDTQYF
TRBV7-9	TRBJ1-6	-	few	16	TGTGCCAGCAGTAAAACAAGGGGGGGCTTGGATTCACCCCTCCACTTT	CASSKTRGGLDSPLHF
TRBV2	TRBJ2-7	TRBD2	few	15	TGTGCCAGCACCCTAGCGGGAGGTCCCGCCTACGAGCAGTACTTC	CASTLAGGPAYEQYF
TRBV2	TRBJ2-5	TRBD2	-	15	TGTGCCAGCAGTGAATCGGCTAGCGGGGGTGAGACCCAGTACTTC	CASSESASGGETQYF
TRBV5-1	TRBJ2-2	-	-	16	TGCGCCAGCAGCCTGGGGACTCAACCGTCCCCCGGGGAGCTGTTTTTT	CASSLGTQPSPGELFF
TRBV5-1	TRBJ2-2	-	few	13	TGCGCCAGCAGCCCGGAGGAGGCCGGGGAGCTGTTTTTT	CASSPEEAGELFF
TRBV12-3/TRBV12-4	TRBJ1-1	-	many	14	TGTGCCAGCAAACAGGACGACATGAACACTGAAGCTTTCTTT	CASKQDDMNTEAFF
TRBV20-1	TRBJ1-2	TRBD1	-	14	TGCAGTGCTAGTAGTACAGGGGGCGGCTATGGCTACACCTTC	CSASSTGGGYGYTF
TRBV28	TRBJ2-4	-	-	12	TGTGCCAGCAGTCGAAGCGGTAACATTCAGTACTTC	CASSRSGNIQYF
TRBV30	TRBJ2-7	-	few	12	TGTGCCTGGAGTGGACAGTCCTACGAGCAGTACTTC	CAWSGQSYEQYF
TRBV29-1	TRBJ1-3	-	many	13	TGCAGCGTTGAAACGGGGTTTGGAAACACCATATATTTT	CSVETGFGNTIYF
TRBV7-2	TRBJ1-4	TRBD1	few	15	TGTGCCAGCAGCGTTTTACAGGGGGCGCGAAATGGACTGTTTTTT	CASSVLQGARNGLFF
TRBV6-1	TRBJ1-6	-	-	14	TGTGCCAGCAGTGAAAAACAGGGTCATTCACCCCTCCACTTT	CASSEKQGHSPLHF
TRBV29-1	TRBJ2-2	-	few	13	TGCAGCGTTGATGCGGGACACACCGGGGAGCTGTTTTTT	CSVDAGHTGELFF
TRBV5-1	TRBJ2-3	TRBD2	few	16	TGCGCCAGCAGCGACGGACTAGCGGGGGGTACAGATACGCAGTATTTT	CASSDGLAGGTDTQYF
TRBV19	TRBJ2-3	-	few	15	TGTGCCAGTAGTAAAGGCGCAGGGCCTGTCGATACGCAGTATTTT	CASSKGAGPVDTQYF
TRBV5-1	TRBJ2-4	TRBD1	many	14	TGCGCCAGCAGCCCAGGACAGGGTGTGAACATTCAGTACTTC	CASSPGQGVNIQYF
TRBV7-7	TRBJ1-1	-	many	16	TGTGCTAGCAGCGACACGAAACAGCTCTTGAACACTGAAGCTTTCTTT	CASSDTKQLLNTEAFF
TRBV25-1	TRBJ2-7	-	-	17	TGTGCCAGCAGTGAAGGGGGTGGCAGATTCTTTGGTTACGAGCAGTACTTC	CASSEGGGRFFGYEQYF
TRBV20-1	TRBJ1-2	-	few	13	TGCAGTGCTAGAACCGGGTCTACCTATGGCTACACCTTC	CSARTGSTYGYTF
TRBV27	TRBJ2-3	-	few	14	TGTGCCAGCAGTCCTCAGGTATCTACAGATACGCAGTATTTT	CASSPQVSTDTQYF
TRBV6-5	TRBJ2-5	TRBD2	-	16	TGTGCCAGCAGTTATAGCGCGGGGGGGCTGGTGAAGACCCAGTACTTC	CASSYSAGGLVKTQYF
TRBV29-1	TRBJ2-6	-	many	15	TGCAGCGTCTCATACCGGGACGGTGGGGCCAACGTCCTGACTTTC	CSVSYRDGGANVLTF
TRBV6-7	TRBJ2-1	TRBD2	-	18	TGTGCCAGCAGTTACCGGGGGGTCGCGGCAGAAGGAGCCAATGAGCAGTTCTTC	CASSYRGVAAEGANEQFF
TRBV29-1	TRBJ2-7	TRBD1	many	14	TGCAGCGTTGGGAAGACAGGGGGCAACTACGAGCAGTACTTC	CSVGKTGGNYEQYF
TRBV20-1	TRBJ2-7	-	-	13	TGCAGTGCTAGTCCTACCCCGGGACATCACCAGTACTTC	CSASPTPGHHQYF
TRBV30	TRBJ1-1	-	few	11	TGTGCCTGGAGTGCTCTGGTTGAAGCTTTCTTT	CAWSALVEAFF
TRBV12-3/TRBV12-4	TRBJ2-2	TRBD1	few	14	TGTGCCAGCACTCCGGGACAGGGGTCCGGGGAGCTGTTTTTT	CASTPGQGSGELFF
TRBV9	TRBJ1-4	TRBD1	-	15	TGTGCCAGCAGCCCTCGGACAGGGGGAGGCGAAAAACTGTTTTTT	CASSPRTGGGEKLFF
TRBV29-1	TRBJ1-4	TRBD1	-	13	TGCAGCGTGGGGACAGTACTGAATGAAAAACTGTTTTTT	CSVGTVLNEKLFF